What follows are 17 T cell receptor beta chains derived from one specimen sequenced in a study of CXCR3-negative and CXCR3-positive naive CD8 T cells. The libraries of TRB cDNA were prepared using 5' RACE with UMI labels. TCRdb reprocessed the 5' RACE reads and stores each CDR3 protein as one record, lacking DNA. The sample has tens of thousands of distinct CDR3 sequences, and its top ten clones hold almost 0.55%. Their cognate antigens are unknown. Overall study findings and caveats: TRB CDR3s of CXCR3-positive naive cells were more hydrophobic than those of CXCR3-negative naive cells.

Sample: naive CXCR3+ CD8+ T cells from blood. The sample's subset: CD45RO-CCR7+CD27+CD95- naive CD8+ T cells expressing CXCR3 (TNR3+). All receptors come from a human donor in good health. Some clones in this sample may be carry-over from other donors' samples.

This chain links TRBV6-1 with TRBJ1-1. The CDR3 consists of 15 residues. Germline V gives CDR1 MNHNS, CDR2 SASEGT. This chain's CDR3 is CASSPPLGLDTEAFF.

The chain joins TRBV2 to TRBJ2-1; TCRdb reports TRBD1, a call that lacks DNA to check it against. The germline gives CDR1 SNHLY, CDR2 FYNNEI. The CDR3 loop spans 14 amino acids. This CDR3 reads CASSDLQAPREQFF.

This chain uses TRBV7-9 with TRBJ1-2. Germline V CDR1 and CDR2: SEHNR, FQNEAQ (reference sequence). The CDR3 has 14 amino acids. The chain's CDR3 is CASTSGEGNYGYTF.

The chain has TRBV7-8 and TRBJ2-1; the D call of TRBD2 rests on TCRdb alone, since no DNA is present to check it. The CDR3 totals 16 residues. CDR1 SGHVS and CDR2 FQNEAQ come from the germline V gene. The CDR3 loop is CASSLPGLAGGNEQFF.

J is TRBJ2-5 and V is TRBV5-6; TCRdb gives TRBD1 as the D gene, but with no DNA this cannot be confirmed. Germline loops: CDR1 SGHDT, CDR2 YYEEEE. This CDR3 is built from 12 residues. The chain's CDR3 is CASDRAQETQYF.

The gene calls are TRBV3-1 and TRBJ1-5. Germline values: CDR1 LGHDT, CDR2 YNNKEL (reference sequence). This CDR3 has 14 amino acids. This chain's CDR3 is CASSEQAGYQPQHF.

V is TRBV5-4 and J is TRBJ2-5; the TCRdb call, TRBD1, lacks DNA for checking. CDR3 size: 15 residues. CDR1 SGHNT and CDR2 YYREEE come from the germline V gene (reference sequence). CDR3 protein: CASSRYRGGEETQYF.

This chain uses TRBV2 with TRBJ2-4; TCRdb calls TRBD2, which cannot be checked without DNA. CDR3 size: 14 residues. Per germline, CDR1 SNHLY and CDR2 FYNNEI. The CDR3: CASSESGLENIQYF.

The V call is TRBV5-1, the J call TRBJ2-7; TCRdb indicates TRBD1, and absent DNA this call remains unverified. Germline lookup yields CDR1 SGHRS and CDR2 YFSETQ. The length of the CDR3 is 15 residues. CDR3 residues: CASSLAGGSFDEQYF. Full variable domain (rest looked up from reference TRBV5-1 and TRBJ2-7): KAGVTQTPRYLIKTRGQQVTLSCSPISGHRSVSWYQQTPGQGLQFLFEYFSETQRNKGNFPGRFSGRQFSNSRSEMNVSTLELGDSALYLCASSLAGGSFDEQYFGPGTRLTVT.

The rearrangement uses TRBV13 and TRBJ1-1. This CDR3 has 11 amino acids. Germline values: CDR1 PRHDT, CDR2 FYEKMQ (reference sequence). The CDR3 reads CASSLPTEAFF.

The chain employs TRBV3-1 and TRBJ2-7; TCRdb outputs TRBD1, but without DNA this stays unchecked. The CDR3 contains 18 residues. Germline loops: CDR1 LGHDT, CDR2 YNNKEL (reference sequence). This chain's CDR3 is CASSPDGVGTGGPYEQYF.

V is TRBV7-9 and J is TRBJ2-7; TCRdb's D gene call, TRBD1, goes unchecked for lack of DNA. CDR1 is SEHNR, CDR2 FQNEAQ, per germline (reference sequence). This CDR3 is built from 12 residues. CDR3 loop: CASAGGAYEQYF.

The CDR3 loop is CASTVERLAGVSYEQYF. The genes are TRBV12-3 or TRBV12-4 and TRBJ2-7; TCRdb's D gene call, TRBD2, goes unchecked for lack of DNA. This CDR3 is 17 amino acids long.

CDR3 residues: CASSLGLESQYF. The chain employs TRBV5-1 and TRBJ2-5. CDR1 and CDR2 (germline): SGHRS, YFSETQ. The CDR3 is made up of 12 amino acids.

The chain has TRBV6-6 and TRBJ2-5. Germline V gene lookup returns CDR1 MNHNY and CDR2 SVGAGI (reference sequence). The CDR3 spans 12 residues. CDR3 amino acids: CASSYPDSTQYF.

J is TRBJ2-7 and V is TRBV20-1. The germline V gene has CDR1 DFQATT and CDR2 SNEGSKA (reference sequence). The CDR3 length is 15 residues. This CDR3 reads CSARARAVSSYEQYF.

The V and J genes are TRBV7-9 and TRBJ2-7; TCRdb returns TRBD1, unconfirmable since there is no DNA. The CDR3 extends over 18 amino acids. In germline, CDR1 is SEHNR, CDR2 FQNEAQ (reference sequence). CDR3 sequence reads: CASSFAPSSDTFIYEQYF. The full variable domain, completed using reference TRBV7-9 and TRBJ2-7, is DTGVSQNPRHKITKRGQNVTFRCDPISEHNRLYWYRQTLGQGPEFLTYFQNEAQLEKSRLLSDRFSAERPKGSFSTLEIQRTEQGDSAMYLCASSFAPSSDTFIYEQYFGPGTRLTVT.